These 18 T cell receptor beta chains originate from one sample sequenced in a study of tumor-infiltrating lymphocytes in primary liver carcinoma. Constant-region priming of about 500 ng total RNA yielded TCR beta cDNA. Amplification in three nested multiplex PCR rounds with slightly modified ARM-PCR gave rise to TCR beta libraries. The first two PCR rounds used TRBV1-TRBV30 forward primers with a C-beta reverse primer, about 10 cycles each. Each CDR3 protein gets one entry after TCRdb re-called the multiplex PCR reads with MiXCR. Of more than 150,000 distinct CDR3 sequences in the sample, 50% to 75% were seen once. Blood RNA came from unsorted whole blood; germline DNA was also extracted. The specimen sequenced was peripheral blood. These receptors all come from a middle-aged man with primary liver carcinoma and hepatitis B virus infection.

A single count supports this clonotype. An end of the junction differs from the germline gene, which may be a read error. The genes are TRBV6-1 and TRBJ2-2, with 13 nucleotides matching TRBD2. CDR1 is MNHNS and CDR2 is SASEGT in the germline V gene. The CDR3 has 16 amino acids. In nucleotides, the CDR3 is TGTACCAGCAGTGAAGGACTAGCGGGAGTAACCGGGGAGCTGTTTTTT. This encodes CTSSEGLAGVTGELFF.

As regards this clonotype: Germline and junction disagree at one end, which may indicate a read error. This sequence joins TRBV6-1 and TRBJ1-2; no clear D gene. CDR1 and CDR2 from the germline V gene are MNHNS and SASEGT. The CDR3 has 12 residues. In DNA, the CDR3 is TGTACCAGCAGTGAACGAGGGAATGGCTACACCTTC. Amino acids: CTSSERGNGYTF.

Points on this clonotype: As the CDR3 is not closed by the conserved phenylalanine or tryptophan, this likely results from a read error. The V gene is TRBV11-1, the J gene TRBJ2-7; D remains unclear. V was trimmed by 0 bases and J by 6 bases, leaving 12 bases between them. The CDR3 consists of 14 residues. Germline values: CDR1 SGHAT, CDR2 FQDESV (reference sequence). The CDR3 spells CASSLAGLPGEQYL. Here the CDR3 DNA reads TGTGCCAGCAGCTTAGCTGGCCTTCCCGGCGAGCAGTACTTA.

This chain links TRBV4-1 with TRBJ2-7, with 9 nucleotides matching TRBD2. J gave up 5 bases and V 4 bases, and 9 bases lay outside the gene matches. The CDR3 consists of 15 residues. Germline V CDR1 and CDR2: MGHRA, YSYEKL. The CDR3 DNA sequence: TGCGCCAGCAGCCCCAAGGAGCTAGCGGGAAACGAGCAGTACTTC. It specifies CASSPKELAGNEQYF.

Only a few counts were recorded for this clonotype. This chain links TRBV6-1 with TRBJ2-7; perhaps TRBD1 as D (5 bases). Trimming took off 8 bases at V and 3 bases at J, with 11 bases between the two ends. The CDR3 has 12 residues. Per the germline V gene, CDR1 is MNHNS and CDR2 is SASEGT. CDR3 in DNA: TGTGCCAGCGCACCAGGGCTCTACGAGCAGTACTTC. It specifies CASAPGLYEQYF.

V and J are TRBV5-4 and TRBJ2-7; maybe TRBD1 (6 bases). V was pared by 5 bases and J by 0 bases, with 12 bases between. Germline CDR1 reads SGHNT; CDR2 reads YYREEE (reference sequence). The CDR3 has 14 residues. CDR3 DNA sequence: TGTGCCAGCAGGGCCGACAGGCGCTCCTACGAGCAGTACTTC. It encodes CASRADRRSYEQYF.

About this clonotype itself: An end of the junction differs from the germline gene, which may be a read error. The DNA for the CDR3 is TGTGCCAGCAGTTTAGGAGAAAATGATCAGTTCTTC. Residues: CASSLGENDQFF. The chain combines TRBV12-3 or TRBV12-4 with TRBJ2-1, with D uncertain. This CDR3 region has 12 residues.

This clonotype was picked up a small number of times. The V gene is TRBV10-3, the J gene TRBJ2-3; D is unclear. This CDR3 spans 16 amino acids. Germline CDR1 is ENHRY and CDR2 is SYGVKD. V lost 0 bases and J 0 bases, leaving 10 bases between the germline ends. The CDR3 here is CAISESPPVSTDTQYF. The DNA for the CDR3 is TGTGCCATCAGTGAGTCCCCGCCGGTTAGCACAGATACGCAGTATTTT.

The rearrangement joins TRBV29-1 to TRBJ2-7, with 12 positions matching TRBD1. The junction had 6 bases not matched to a gene; V was cut back by 5 bases and J by 4 bases. Looked up from germline, CDR1 is SQVTM and CDR2 is ANQGSEA. The CDR3 is 14 residues long. DNA for the CDR3: TGCAGCGTTACGGGACAGGGGGCTTCATACGAGCAGTACTTC. Encoded protein: CSVTGQGASYEQYF.

The chain carries TRBV6-5 and TRBJ1-1; 7 nucleotides match TRBD1. CDR1 and CDR2 (germline): MNHEY, SVGAGI. There are 12 residues in the CDR3. The trim removed 7 bases at V and 7 bases at J, leaving 6 bases unmatched. This chain's CDR3 is CASKKGDSEAFF. CDR3 nucleotides: TGTGCCAGCAAAAAAGGGGACAGTGAAGCTTTCTTT.

With regard to this clonotype: Likely a read error: the CDR3 ends without its conserved phenylalanine or tryptophan. This sequence joins TRBV12-3 or TRBV12-4 and TRBJ2-7, with D perhaps TRBD2 (6 bases). Trimming took off 4 bases at V and 2 bases at J, with 6 bases between the two ends. The CDR3 is 12 amino acids. In DNA, the CDR3 is TGTGCCAGCAGTTGGAGGGCCTACGAGCAGTACTCC. Translated, it gives CASSWRAYEQYS.

The CDR3 region is CANTSPRAGANVLTF. The CDR3 bases are TGTGCCAACACTTCCCCCCGGGCTGGGGCCAACGTCCTGACTTTC. The chain carries TRBV7-9 and TRBJ2-6, with unresolved D. Trimming cost V 10 bases and J 2 bases, with 15 bases left between them. Germline CDR1 and CDR2: SEHNR and FQNEAQ (reference sequence). The CDR3 extends over 15 amino acids.

A few counts support this clonotype. The chain employs TRBV5-5 and TRBJ2-5; 9 bases align to TRBD1. J gave up 4 bases and V 4 bases, and 11 bases lay outside the gene matches. The V gene's germline CDR1 is SGHKS and CDR2 YYEKEE (reference sequence). The CDR3 covers 16 residues. The CDR3 spells CASSVPTGTGRETQYF. The CDR3 nucleotides are TGTGCCAGCAGCGTACCAACCGGGACAGGGCGAGAGACCCAGTACTTC. The complete variable domain, with remaining parts taken from reference TRBV5-5 and TRBJ2-5, reads DAGVTQSPTHLIKTRGQQVTLRCSPISGHKSVSWYQQVLGQGPQFIFQYYEKEERGRGNFPDRFSARQFPNYSSELNVNALLLGDSALYLCASSVPTGTGRETQYFGPGTRLLVL.

The chain has TRBV4-1 and TRBJ2-5; TRBD2 matches at 12 bases. This CDR3 has 15 residues. Losses at the gene ends were 4 bases for V and 3 bases for J; bases not matched to a gene: 3. Per germline, CDR1 MGHRA and CDR2 YSYEKL. CDR3 in DNA: TGCGCCAGCAGCCGAGGACTAGCGGGAAAAGAGACCCAGTACTTC. As protein: CASSRGLAGKETQYF.

As concerns this clonotype: One end of the junction varies from germline; a read error may be responsible. The rearrangement uses TRBV29-1 and TRBJ2-1, with 10 bases identical to TRBD2. CDR1 is SQVTM, CDR2 ANQGSEA, per germline. The CDR3 covers 14 residues. CDR3 nucleotide sequence: TGCAGCCTTGAATCTAGCGGGAGTTTGGATGAGCAGTTCTTC. Amino acid sequence: CSLESSGSLDEQFF.

This clonotype showed up many times. The rearrangement uses TRBV11-2 and TRBJ2-3, with TRBD2 matching 13 bases. The V and J ends lost 0 bases and 4 bases, in that order; junction bases with no gene match: 10. The CDR3 is 19 amino acids. Germline CDR1 SGHAT, CDR2 FQNNGV. CDR3 residues: CASSLEGWGLAGIPDTQYF. CDR3 nucleotides: TGTGCCAGCAGCTTAGAGGGATGGGGACTAGCGGGGATTCCAGATACGCAGTATTTT. Supplemented by reference TRBV11-2 and TRBJ2-3, the full variable domain reads EAGVAQSPRYKIIEKRQSVAFWCNPISGHATLYWYQQILGQGPKLLIQFQNNGVVDDSQLPKDRFSAERLKGVDSTLKIQPAKLEDSAVYLCASSLEGWGLAGIPDTQYFGPGTRLTVL.

V gene TRBV6-1 combines with J gene TRBJ2-5; 9 bases align to TRBD2. Unmatched junction bases numbered 6, after V lost 2 bases and J lost 5 bases. The CDR3 extends over 15 amino acids. The germline V gene encodes CDR1 MNHNS and CDR2 SASEGT. CDR3 region: CASSELLAGSETQYF. CDR3 coding DNA: TGTGCCAGCAGTGAACTCCTAGCGGGATCGGAGACCCAGTACTTC.

This clonotype was recorded at least ten times. In nucleotides, the CDR3 is TGCGCCAGCAGCCAAGATGGGTTTTCTGGAAACACCATATATTTT. Protein sequence: CASSQDGFSGNTIYF. The chain carries TRBV4-1 and TRBJ1-3; D is unresolved. The CDR3 spans 15 residues. V was cut by 0 bases and J by 1 base, with 7 bases left in between. Germline V gene lookup returns CDR1 MGHRA and CDR2 YSYEKL.